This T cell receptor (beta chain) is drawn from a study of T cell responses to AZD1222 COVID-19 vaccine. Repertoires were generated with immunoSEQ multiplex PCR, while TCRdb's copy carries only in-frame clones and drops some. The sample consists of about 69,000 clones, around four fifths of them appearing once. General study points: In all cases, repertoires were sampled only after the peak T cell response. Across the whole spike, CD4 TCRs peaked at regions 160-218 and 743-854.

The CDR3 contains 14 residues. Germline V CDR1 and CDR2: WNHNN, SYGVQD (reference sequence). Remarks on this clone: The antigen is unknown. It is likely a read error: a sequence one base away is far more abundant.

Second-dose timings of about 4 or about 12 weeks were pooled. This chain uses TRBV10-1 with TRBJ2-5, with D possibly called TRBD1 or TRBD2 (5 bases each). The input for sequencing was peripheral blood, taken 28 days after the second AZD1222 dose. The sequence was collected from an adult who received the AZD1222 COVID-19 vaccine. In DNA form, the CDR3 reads TGCGCCTGCAGTGATGGGACCCCTGGGGGGACCCAGTACTTC. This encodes CACSDGTPGGTQYF.